This TCR beta chain was recovered during a study of blood T cell repertoires in COVID-19. Whole-study context: COVID-19 samples collected from the United States, Italy and Spain covered acute and convalescent phases.

Seattle participants joined during active infection and were tracked over time. The V and J ends lost 1 base and 5 bases respectively, with 16 bases between them. The CDR3 is 17 amino acids. From germline, CDR1 is KGHDR and CDR2 SFDVKD. Per the study methods: Amplification from reference gene primers served as the basis for estimated nucleated cell counts. Produced via immunoSEQ multiplex PCR; TCRdb's table is partial and in-frame only. The V and J calls and clone size were taken over from that table, and D and trimming were inferred from the DNA. The data hold 150,000 to 250,000 clones, with roughly 83% observed a single time.

V is TRBV24-1 and J is TRBJ2-2, with D tentatively TRBD2 (6 bases). This clonotype originated in a woman aged 35 to 49 with COVID-19, enrolled during active disease. Sequencing used peripheral blood. The CDR3 protein is CATSDFDGRGRTGELFF. The CDR3 nucleotides are TGTGCCACCAGTGATTTTGACGGGAGAGGTAGAACCGGGGAGCTGTTTTTT.